Here is one T cell receptor beta chain with its context. Its specific antigen is unknown. Within one base of it there is no much larger clone, and no base qualities were kept. This sample stems from a study of T cell responses to AZD1222 COVID-19 vaccine (dated by TCRdb to the early 2020s). Background for the entire study: TCR sequencing covered roughly 230 trial participants: about 210 given two doses of AZD1222 and around 26 given two doses of MenACWY control vaccine. Trial participants were enrolled by age into 18-55, 56-69 and 70-plus year subgroups, with roughly 150, 30 and 60 TCR-sequenced participants respectively. Results the study describes overall, beyond this receptor: In the small 56-69-year group, the increase in depth fell short of significance, most likely because of low power. Participants were mostly white British and included more females than males, and it was suggested by the authors that clonal diversity may have been underestimated. Only six AZD1222 recipients were SARS-CoV-2 seropositive at baseline, limiting conclusions about previously exposed vaccinees. After two AZD1222 doses, spike-specific TCR breadth and depth were significantly higher than at day 0 and than in MenACWY recipients. The whole spike protein was spanned by vaccine-associated CD4 TCRs, and dominant responses were seen in regions 160-218 and 743-854. Because no samples from the day 14 peak response were available, repertoires could be characterized only after the peak T cell response. Reportedly, close to half of the unique spike-specific TCRs recognized epitopes lying outside the regions that are mutated in the B.1.351 and B.1.1.7 variants.

The sample's time point label is to be understood as: about 28 days (+/-7) after the second vaccine dose. AZD1222 recipients with second doses at about 4 weeks or about 12 weeks were pooled, because spike-specific TCR depth and breadth did not differ between schedules. Samples from vaccinated people were obtained from the UK trials COV001 and COV002, which included a single-blind randomized controlled phase 2/3 trial of AZD1222 (ChAdOx1 nCoV-19) in healthy adults. Trial participant PBMC samples were collected at day 0 and day 28 after the second dose for TCRbeta chain sequencing. CDR1 and CDR2 are read off the germline V gene as SGHVS and FQNEAQ. Ends trimmed: V by 5 bases, J by 3 bases; bases unmatched to a gene: 7. Reading from cysteine to phenylalanine, the CDR3 counts 15 amino acids. The CDR3 DNA has 45 bases and is translated from base 1. The CDR3 regions of human TCRbeta chains were analyzed by immunosequencing. As for the original processing: TCRs in the repertoires were compared against a reference library of SARS-CoV-2-specific TCRs that had been generated with the MIRA antigen-specificity platform. Breadth was defined as the fraction of unique TCRs that were SARS-CoV-2-associated. Depth was defined as the fraction of total T cells that were SARS-CoV-2-associated. Using the MIRA data, each spike-specific TCR was mapped to the spike region that the TCR reacts to and placed in a CD4 or CD8 class. Log10-transformed breadth and depth values were compared by one-way ANOVA with Sidak's multiple comparisons tests. TCRdb stores this immuneACCESS table with in-frame sequences only. Part of the clones is absent; in the studies checked, under half of the shortfall reflects unresolved V genes, and no reason is known for the rest. The V and J calls and clone size were taken over from that table, and D and trimming were inferred from the DNA. In this sample the table shows 95,000 to 100,000 clones, roughly 86% of which occur a single time. The ten largest clones add up to 10% of the sample.

The chain employs TRBV7-8 and TRBJ2-1; 7 central bases correspond to TRBD1. This receptor was taken from an adult who received the AZD1222 COVID-19 vaccine. Sequencing was performed on peripheral blood, taken 28 days after the second AZD1222 dose. The CDR3 region reads CASSLDWDSYNEQFF. The sequenced DNA: TGTGCCAGCAGCCTCGATTGGGACAGCTACAATGAGCAGTTCTTC.